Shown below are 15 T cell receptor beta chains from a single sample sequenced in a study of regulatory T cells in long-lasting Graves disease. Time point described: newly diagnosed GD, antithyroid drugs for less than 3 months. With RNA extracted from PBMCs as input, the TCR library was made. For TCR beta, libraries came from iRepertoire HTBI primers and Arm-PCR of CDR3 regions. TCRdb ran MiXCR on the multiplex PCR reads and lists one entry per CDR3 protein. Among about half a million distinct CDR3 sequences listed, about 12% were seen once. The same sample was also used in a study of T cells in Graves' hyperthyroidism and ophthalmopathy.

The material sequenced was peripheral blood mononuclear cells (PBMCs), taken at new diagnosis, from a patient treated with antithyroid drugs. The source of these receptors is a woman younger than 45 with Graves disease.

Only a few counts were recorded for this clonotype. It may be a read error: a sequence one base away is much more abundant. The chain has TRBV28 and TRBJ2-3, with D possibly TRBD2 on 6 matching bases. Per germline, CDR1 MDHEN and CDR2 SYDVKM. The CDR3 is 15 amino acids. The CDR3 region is CASSFPHTSTDAQYF. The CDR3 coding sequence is TGTGCCAGCAGTTTTCCCCACACTAGCACAGATGCGCAGTATTTT.

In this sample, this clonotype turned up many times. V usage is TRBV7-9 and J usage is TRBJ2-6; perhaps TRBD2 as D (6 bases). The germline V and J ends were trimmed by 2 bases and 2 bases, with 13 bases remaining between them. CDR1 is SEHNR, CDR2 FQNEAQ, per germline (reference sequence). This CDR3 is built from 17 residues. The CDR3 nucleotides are TGTGCCAGCAGCTTACGGGGGAAGGGTACTGGGGCCAACGTCCTGACTTTC. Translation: CASSLRGKGTGANVLTF. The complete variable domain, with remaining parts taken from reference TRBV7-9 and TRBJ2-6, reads DTGVSQNPRHKITKRGQNVTFRCDPISEHNRLYWYRQTLGQGPEFLTYFQNEAQLEKSRLLSDRFSAERPKGSFSTLEIQRTEQGDSAMYLCASSLRGKGTGANVLTFGAGSRLTVL.

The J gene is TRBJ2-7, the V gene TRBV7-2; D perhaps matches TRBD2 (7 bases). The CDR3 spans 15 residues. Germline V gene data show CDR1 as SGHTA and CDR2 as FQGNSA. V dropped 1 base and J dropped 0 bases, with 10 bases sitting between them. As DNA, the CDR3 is TGTGCCAGCAGCTTAGGGGGAGGGGGCTCCTACGAGCAGTACTTC. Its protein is CASSLGGGGSYEQYF.

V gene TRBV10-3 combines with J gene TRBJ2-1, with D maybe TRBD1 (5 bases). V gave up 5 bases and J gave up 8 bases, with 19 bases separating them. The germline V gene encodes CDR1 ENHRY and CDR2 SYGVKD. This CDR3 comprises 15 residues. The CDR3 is CAISRSAGLRDEQFF. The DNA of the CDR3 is TGTGCCATCAGTAGGTCGGCAGGGCTTAGGGATGAGCAGTTCTTC.

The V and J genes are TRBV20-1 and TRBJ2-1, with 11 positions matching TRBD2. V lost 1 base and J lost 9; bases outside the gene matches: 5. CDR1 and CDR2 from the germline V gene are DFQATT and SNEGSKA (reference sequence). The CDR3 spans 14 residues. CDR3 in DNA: TGCAGTGCTAGAGGACTAGCGGGAAAACGTGAGCAGTTCTTC. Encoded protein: CSARGLAGKREQFF.

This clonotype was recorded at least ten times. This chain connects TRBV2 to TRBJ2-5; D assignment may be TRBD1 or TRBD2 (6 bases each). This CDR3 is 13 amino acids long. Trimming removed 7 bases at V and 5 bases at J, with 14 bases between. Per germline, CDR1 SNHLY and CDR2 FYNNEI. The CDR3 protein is CASKGSGAETQYF. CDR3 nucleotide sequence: TGTGCCAGCAAAGGGTCGGGGGCTGAGACCCAGTACTTC.

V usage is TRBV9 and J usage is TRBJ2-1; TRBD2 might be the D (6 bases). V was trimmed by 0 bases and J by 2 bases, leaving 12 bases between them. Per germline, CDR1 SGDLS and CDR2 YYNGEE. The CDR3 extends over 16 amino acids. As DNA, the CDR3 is TGTGCCAGCAGCGTAGGGGGCGGGGTCCCCTACAATGAGCAGTTCTTC. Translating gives CASSVGGGVPYNEQFF.

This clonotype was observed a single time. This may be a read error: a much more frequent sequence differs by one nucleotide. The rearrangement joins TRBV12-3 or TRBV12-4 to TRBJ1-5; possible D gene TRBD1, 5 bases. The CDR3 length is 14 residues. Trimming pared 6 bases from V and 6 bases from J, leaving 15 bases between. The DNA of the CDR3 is TGTGCCAGCAGACCCACCAGGGCGGGTCAGCCCCAGCATTTT. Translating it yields CASRPTRAGQPQHF.

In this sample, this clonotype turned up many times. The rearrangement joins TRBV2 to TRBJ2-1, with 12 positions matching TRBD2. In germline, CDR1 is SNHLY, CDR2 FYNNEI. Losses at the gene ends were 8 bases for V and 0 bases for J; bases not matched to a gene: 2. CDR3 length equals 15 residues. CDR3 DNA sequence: TGTGCCAGCTCTAGCGGGAGGGCCTCCTACAATGAGCAGTTCTTC. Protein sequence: CASSSGRASYNEQFF.

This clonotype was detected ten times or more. The CDR3 bases are TGTGCCAGCTCACCAGGCAGAAACAATCAGCCCCAGCATTTT. It encodes CASSPGRNNQPQHF. The chain joins TRBV18 to TRBJ1-5, with D unresolved. The germline V gene encodes CDR1 KGHSH and CDR2 LQKENI. Trimming pared 2 bases from V and 3 bases from J, leaving 8 bases between. This CDR3 comprises 14 residues.

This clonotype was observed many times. The CDR3 DNA reads as TGTGCCATCGCGCCGAGTAGCGGGATAAGTTACGAGCAGTACTTC. Amino acids: CAIAPSSGISYEQYF. The V gene is TRBV10-3, the J gene TRBJ2-7, with TRBD2 matching over 8 bases. Per the germline V gene, CDR1 is ENHRY and CDR2 is SYGVKD. J was trimmed by 4 bases and V by 8 bases; bases with no gene match: 13. The CDR3 has 15 amino acids.

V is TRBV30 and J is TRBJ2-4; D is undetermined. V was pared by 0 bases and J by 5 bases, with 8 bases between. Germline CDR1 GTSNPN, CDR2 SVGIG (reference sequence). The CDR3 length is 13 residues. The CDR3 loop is CAWSVVRQNIQYF. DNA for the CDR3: TGTGCCTGGAGTGTAGTCAGACAAAACATTCAGTACTTC.

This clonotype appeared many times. CDR3 loop: CASSMWANSPLHF. The CDR3 DNA sequence: TGTGCCAGTAGTATGTGGGCTAATTCACCCCTCCACTTT. This chain joins TRBV19 and TRBJ1-6; D is unresolved. CDR1 is LNHDA, CDR2 SQIVND, per germline (reference sequence). The V and J ends lost 3 bases and 6 bases respectively, with 6 bases between them. This CDR3 has 13 residues.

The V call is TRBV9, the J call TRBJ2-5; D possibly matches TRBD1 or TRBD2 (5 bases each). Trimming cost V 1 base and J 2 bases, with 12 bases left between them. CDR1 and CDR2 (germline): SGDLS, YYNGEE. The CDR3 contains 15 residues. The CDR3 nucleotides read TGTGCCAGCAGCGTAACACCGGGACGGCAAGAGACCCAGTACTTC. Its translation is CASSVTPGRQETQYF.

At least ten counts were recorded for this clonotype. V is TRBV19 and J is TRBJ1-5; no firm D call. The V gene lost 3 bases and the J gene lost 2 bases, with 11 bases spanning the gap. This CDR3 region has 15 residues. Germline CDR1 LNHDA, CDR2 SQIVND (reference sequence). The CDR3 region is CASSMGSSGNQPQHF. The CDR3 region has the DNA TGTGCCAGTAGTATGGGCAGCAGTGGCAATCAGCCCCAGCATTTT.